This entry is about one TCR beta chain. Its antigen is still unknown. Within one base of it there is no much larger clone, and no base qualities were kept. These data originate in a study of OX40 agonist ivuxolimab in advanced cancers. With respect to the entire study: Ivuxolimab, which targeted the costimulatory receptor OX40 (CD134), was an agonistic, fully human IgG2 monoclonal antibody. Intravenous ivuxolimab was administered to patients every 2 weeks at six dose levels: 0.01, 0.1, 0.3, 1.5, 3 and 10 mg/kg. Of the roughly 53 patients in dose escalation, approximately 20 had hepatocellular carcinoma, some 15 had melanoma, 9 had renal cell carcinoma and 9 had head and neck cancer. In the dose-escalation cohort, more than 80% of patients were male, and the mean age was 60 years with a range of roughly 20 to 79. Prior anti-PD-1, anti-PD-L1 or anti-CTLA-4 therapy was permitted, and checkpoint inhibitors had been received by less than 45% of dose-escalation patients. Partial responses were achieved by three dose-escalation patients, of whom one had hepatocellular carcinoma and two had cutaneous melanoma. The purpose of peripheral TCRbeta sequencing was to test whether ivuxolimab changed TCR sequence diversity and led to clonal T-cell expansion. The paper describes the monotherapy dose-escalation part (N = 52 patients) of the phase I trial of ivuxolimab.

Patients with a history of autoimmune disease or receiving systemic immunosuppression were excluded from the trial. Peripheral blood for TCR sequencing was collected from all dose cohorts at baseline, on cycle 4 day 1, and on cycle 7 day 1. The samples were drawn from a first-in-human, open-label, multicenter phase I dose-escalation trial of ivuxolimab. The trial enrolled adults with locally advanced or metastatic head and neck squamous cell, hepatocellular, melanoma or renal cell carcinoma. Before TCR sequencing, CD4+ T cells and CD8+ T cells from peripheral blood were sorted into separate populations. Overall study outcomes, separate from this receptor: At doses of 0.1 to 3.0 mg/kg, clonal expansion of both CD4+ and CD8+ T cells in blood was seen between baseline and week 6. Low levels of normalized T-cell clonal expansion were also seen in some patients who did not respond. In the 0.1-3.0 mg/kg groups, partial responders had among the lowest normalized peripheral clonal expansion, particularly in CD8+ T cells. Which antigens the clonally expanded peripheral T cells were specific for was not determined. After ivuxolimab, more expanded clones were found on average in CD8+ T cells than in CD4+ T cells.

The CDR3 measures 14 amino acids from cysteine to phenylalanine. The DNA shown is the 42-base CDR3, in frame from base 1. Genomic DNA was extracted from sorted cells for sequencing of the TCRbeta CDR3 region. TCRbeta CDR3 regions were sequenced using the immunoSEQ Assay. Entries here come from immuneACCESS through TCRdb and include only in-frame sequences with V and J called. Some clones fail to appear in such tables; in the studies checked, an unresolved V gene covers under half of the shortfall, and the cause of the remainder is unknown. In all, the sample holds tens of thousands of clones, and more than 90% of those were seen once. Together, the top ten hold approximately 6.9% of the sample.

This specimen consisted of CD4+ or CD8+ T cells sorted from blood, obtained in a trial of the OX40 agonist ivuxolimab. The receptor comes from an adult with an advanced solid tumor such as melanoma, head and neck, liver or kidney cancer. The chain couples TRBV12-2 to TRBJ1-1; the DNA was not used to check the table's D call, TRBD1. TRBV12-2 is recorded as a pseudogene. The sequenced DNA is TGTGCAAGTCCAAGAGTCAGGGGCTATACTGAAGCTTTCTTT. Its protein product is CASPRVRGYTEAFF.